A single sample is the source of the 28 T cell receptor beta chains below, sequenced in a study of blood T cell repertoires in COVID-19. TCRdb keeps only in-frame clones here, not all; method: immunoSEQ multiplex PCR. Of about 250,000 clones detected, around 90% appear once; the ten largest clones hold approximately 2.3%. Sequencing input: peripheral blood. The receptors stem from a woman aged 60-70 years with COVID-19, enrolled during active disease.

The V gene is TRBV6-4, the J gene TRBJ1-4; the match to TRBD1 covers 8 bases. V shed 0 bases and J 8 bases; nucleotides not matched to a gene: 2. The CDR3 runs to 14 residues. The germline V gene encodes CDR1 MRHNA and CDR2 SNTAGT. CDR3 nucleotide sequence: TGTGCCAGCAGTGACTCCGGGACAGGCGAAAAACTGTTTTTT. Protein product: CASSDSGTGEKLFF.

The V and J genes are TRBV29-1 and TRBJ1-3, with 7 bases lining up with TRBD1. V gave up 6 bases and J gave up 4 bases; unmatched junction bases: 3. The CDR3 is 12 amino acids. In germline, CDR1 is SQVTM, CDR2 ANQGSEA. The CDR3 DNA reads TGCAGCGTAGAGGGACAGGGAAACACCATATATTTT. Its protein product is CSVEGQGNTIYF.

This chain links TRBV7-9 with TRBJ1-1, with 7 bases aligning to TRBD1. With V trimmed by 5 bases and J by 6 bases, 15 bases remained unmatched. CDR1 and CDR2 from the germline V gene are SEHNR and FQNEAQ (reference sequence). The CDR3 spans 16 residues. In nucleotides, the CDR3 is TGTGCCAGCAGCCGTACAGGGGACTCCCCTGGAGCTGAAGCTTTCTTT. It codes for CASSRTGDSPGAEAFF.

V and J are TRBV2 and TRBJ2-3, with TRBD2 matching 10 bases. Looked up from germline, CDR1 is SNHLY and CDR2 is FYNNEI. Unmatched junction bases numbered 6, after V lost 4 bases and J lost 2 bases. This CDR3 region has 16 residues. The CDR3 region is CASSGLLAGPTDTQYF. CDR3 DNA: TGTGCCAGCAGTGGGCTACTAGCGGGGCCCACAGATACGCAGTATTTT.

V gene TRBV6-5 combines with J gene TRBJ2-1, with 7 bases aligning to TRBD2. Germline-derived CDR1 and CDR2 are MNHEY and SVGAGI. V was pared by 5 bases and J by 7 bases, with 11 bases of the junction left unmatched. The CDR3 is 15 residues long. The CDR3 is CASSLEREGRNEQFF. CDR3 nucleotide sequence: TGTGCCAGCAGTCTCGAAAGGGAGGGAAGGAATGAGCAGTTCTTC.

In nucleotides, the CDR3 is TGTGCCAGCAGCGTGGACAGCTACGAGCAGTACTTC. Translated: CASSVDSYEQYF. The chain is built from TRBV5-4 and TRBJ2-7, with TRBD1 as a possible D gene (6 bases). Germline lookup yields CDR1 SGHNT and CDR2 YYREEE (reference sequence). This CDR3 has 12 residues. V dropped 4 bases and J dropped 3 bases, with 8 bases sitting between them. Using reference TRBV5-4 and TRBJ2-7 for the parts outside the CDR3, the full variable domain is ETGVTQSPTHLIKTRGQQVTLRCSSQSGHNTVSWYQQALGQGPQFIFQYYREEENGRGNFPPRFSGLQFPNYSSELNVNALELDDSALYLCASSVDSYEQYFGPGTRLTVT.

V gene TRBV5-6 combines with J gene TRBJ2-1; 12 positions match TRBD2. J gave up 9 bases and V 1 base, and 17 bases lay outside the gene matches. Germline assignment: CDR1 SGHDT and CDR2 YYEEEE. The CDR3 runs to 19 residues. CDR3 sequence: CASSLSTTSGGSGWGEQFF. CDR3 nucleotides: TGTGCCAGCAGCTTGTCCACCACTAGCGGGGGGTCAGGGTGGGGTGAGCAGTTCTTC.

The chain joins TRBV9 to TRBJ1-2; D remains ambiguous. CDR1 is SGDLS and CDR2 is YYNGEE in the germline V gene. Trimming shortened V by 6 bases and J by 5 bases, and 11 bases separated the two germline ends. The CDR3 is made up of 12 amino acids. The CDR3 loop is CASTPPEYGYTF. CDR3 coding DNA: TGTGCCAGCACCCCGCCTGAGTATGGCTACACCTTC.

The chain joins TRBV9 to TRBJ2-5; TRBD2 matches at 7 bases. CDR3 size: 15 residues. Germline V CDR1 and CDR2: SGDLS, YYNGEE. The J segment lost 4 bases and the V segment lost 1 base, leaving 7 bases of the junction unmatched. The CDR3 DNA follows: TGTGCCAGCAGCGTACAGGCTAGCGGCCGAGAGACCCAGTACTTC. Translated: CASSVQASGRETQYF.

The chain recombines TRBV19 with TRBJ1-4; 8 bases are shared with TRBD1. The V gene's germline CDR1 is LNHDA and CDR2 SQIVND (reference sequence). The ends lost 6 bases at V and 8 bases at J; junction bases unmatched: 11. The CDR3 sequence is 15 residues long. The CDR3 sequence is CASSTPAGGREKLFF. For the CDR3, the DNA is TGTGCCAGTAGCACGCCGGCAGGGGGCCGAGAAAAACTGTTTTTT.

This chain joins TRBV6-5 and TRBJ1-1; D is undetermined. The V end lost 6 bases, the J end lost 1 base, and 9 bases lay between the germline ends. Germline V CDR1 and CDR2: MNHEY, SVGAGI. The CDR3 is 13 residues long. The CDR3 region has the DNA TGTGCCAGCAGACGGGCGGGGAACACTGAAGCTTTCTTT. Translated: CASRRAGNTEAFF.

V is TRBV19 and J is TRBJ1-5, with D unclear. CDR1 and CDR2 from the germline V gene are LNHDA and SQIVND (reference sequence). The CDR3 runs 13 residues. V was cut by 5 bases and J by 1 base, with 6 bases left in between. CDR3 amino acids: CASSLQSNQPQHF. The CDR3 DNA follows: TGTGCCAGTAGTCTACAGAGCAATCAGCCCCAGCATTTT.

This clone was recorded only once. This chain connects TRBV7-2 to TRBJ2-1, with D perhaps matching TRBD1 (6 bases). This CDR3 has 15 amino acids. Trimming cost V 4 bases and J 3 bases, with 13 bases left between them. CDR1 is SGHTA, CDR2 FQGNSA, per germline. CDR3 in DNA: TGTGCCAGCAGCTCCCGACAGGTCCTCTACAATGAGCAGTTCTTC. Translation gives CASSSRQVLYNEQFF.

This clone was observed once. The gene calls are TRBV11-2 and TRBJ2-1; TRBD1 matches 8 bases. The CDR3 length is 16 residues. Germline values: CDR1 SGHAT, CDR2 FQNNGV. Germline trimming cut 5 bases from V and 4 bases from J; bases unmatched to any gene: 10. The CDR3: CASSRLGQDDYNEQFF. CDR3 DNA: TGTGCCAGCAGCCGACTGGGACAGGATGATTACAATGAGCAGTTCTTC.

CDR3: CASSLAGSLQETQYF. The CDR3 bases are TGTGCCAGCAGCTTAGCGGGTAGCCTCCAAGAGACCCAGTACTTC. The V gene is TRBV7-2, the J gene TRBJ2-5; no clear D gene. The CDR3 runs 15 residues. V was clipped by 0 bases and J by 1 base, with 9 bases between them. CDR1 and CDR2 (germline): SGHTA, FQGNSA.

The chain uses TRBV3-1 (or the pseudogene TRBV3-2) and TRBJ1-5; TRBD1 aligns across 7 bases. With V trimmed by 3 bases and J by 7 bases, 6 bases remained unmatched. The CDR3 extends over 14 amino acids. CDR1 is LGHDT, CDR2 YNNKEL, per germline (reference sequence). In nucleotides, the CDR3 is TGTGCCAGCAGCCATAGGACAGGCGGCCAGCCCCAGCATTTT. Protein: CASSHRTGGQPQHF.

The chain has TRBV4-3 and TRBJ1-3; TRBD1 aligns across 10 bases. The CDR3 spans 16 residues. Unmatched junction bases numbered 7, after V lost 4 bases and J lost 4 bases. Germline CDR1 and CDR2: LGHNA and YSLEER. DNA for the CDR3: TGCGCCAGCAGCCGGGACAGGGGCGGAGGGGGAAACACCATATATTTT. Protein sequence: CASSRDRGGGGNTIYF.

The chain links TRBV19 to TRBJ1-5; a weak D match, TRBD1 (5 bases). Germline V lookup: CDR1 LNHDA, CDR2 SQIVND (reference sequence). The CDR3 is 18 amino acids. V lost 4 bases to trimming and J lost 0 bases, with 19 bases between them. The CDR3 sequence is CASSTQFQGSYSNQPQHF. The CDR3 bases are TGTGCCAGTAGTACACAATTCCAGGGATCCTATAGCAATCAGCCCCAGCATTTT. The entire variable domain, with the rest obtained from reference TRBV19 and TRBJ1-5, is as follows: DGGITQSPKYLFRKEGQNVTLSCEQNLNHDAMYWYRQDPGQGLRLIYYSQIVNDFQKGDIAEGYSVSREKKESFPLTVTSAQKNPTAFYLCASSTQFQGSYSNQPQHFGDGTRLSIL.

The chain links TRBV7-2 to TRBJ1-2; unclear D gene. Between the trimmed V and J ends, which lost 0 bases and 7 bases, there was a span of 15 bases. Germline V gene lookup returns CDR1 SGHTA and CDR2 FQGNSA. This CDR3 is 15 amino acids long. CDR3 loop: CASSLALSLGLGYTF. CDR3 coding DNA: TGTGCCAGCAGCTTAGCGCTCTCCCTTGGCCTTGGCTACACCTTC.

Only a few counts were recorded for this clone. The CDR3 loop reads CASSSGGAQYF. CDR3 coding DNA: TGTGCCAGCAGTTCGGGAGGGGCCCAGTACTTC. V gene TRBV12-3 or TRBV12-4 combines with J gene TRBJ2-5; 8 nucleotides line up with TRBD2. V shed 4 bases, J shed 9 bases, and the junction held 1 base outside the gene matches. The CDR3 has 11 residues.

This chain uses TRBV6-5 with TRBJ2-7; TRBD2 might be the D (5 bases). Germline V gives CDR1 MNHEY, CDR2 SVGAGI. The CDR3 has 14 amino acids. Between the trimmed V and J ends, which lost 5 bases and 7 bases, there was a span of 18 bases. This CDR3 reads CASSPRAAGREQYF. CDR3 in DNA: TGTGCCAGCAGTCCCCGAGCGGCGGGCAGAGAGCAGTACTTC.

This chain uses TRBV7-2 with TRBJ1-6; the match to TRBD1 covers 7 bases. V dropped 3 bases and J dropped 4; count of bases not matched to a gene: 6. Germline V gene data show CDR1 as SGHTA and CDR2 as FQGNSA. The CDR3 is 16 amino acids. CDR3 protein: CASSFSGTAYNSPLHF. CDR3 nucleotides: TGTGCCAGCAGCTTCTCTGGGACAGCTTATAATTCACCCCTCCACTTT.

The chain employs TRBV21-1 and TRBJ1-1; TRBD1, the table's D call, was not compared with the DNA. TRBV21-1 is shown as a pseudogene. The CDR3 covers 17 residues. The CDR3 DNA reads TGTGCCAGCAGCAAAGGACCCGTTCAAGGGGAGAACACTGAAGCTTTCTTT. As protein: CASSKGPVQGENTEAFF.

This sequence joins TRBV7-3 and TRBJ2-5, with 7 bases fitting TRBD1. CDR3 length: 15 amino acids. The V gene end was trimmed by 3 bases and the J gene end by 5 bases; junction bases not matched to a gene: 9. CDR1 and CDR2 (germline): SGHTA, FQGTGA. CDR3 residues: CASSLGDSGKETQYF. DNA for the CDR3: TGTGCCAGCAGCTTGGGGGACAGTGGGAAGGAGACCCAGTACTTC.

The chain links TRBV6-2 or TRBV6-3 to TRBJ2-2; tentatively, D is TRBD1 (7 bases). The ends were cut back, 2 bases at V and 2 bases at J, with 12 bases in the middle. The germline V gene encodes CDR1 MNHEY and CDR2 SVGEGT. CDR3 size: 16 residues. As DNA, the CDR3 is TGTGCCAGCAGTTACGCGGGGACAGTTAACACCGGGGAGCTGTTTTTT. This translates into CASSYAGTVNTGELFF.

The CDR3, as DNA: TGTGCCAGCAGCTTAGGTAGCGGGGCCAACAATGAGCAGTTCTTC. The encoded protein is CASSLGSGANNEQFF. The V call is TRBV11-3, the J call TRBJ2-1, with 8 bases aligning to TRBD2. Germline CDR1 reads SGHNT; CDR2 reads YENEEA. V gave up 1 base and J gave up 5 bases; unmatched junction bases: 4. The CDR3 is made up of 15 amino acids.

The chain carries TRBV19 and TRBJ2-7; 7 bases fit TRBD1. This CDR3 region has 15 residues. CDR1 LNHDA and CDR2 SQIVND come from the germline V gene (reference sequence). The J segment lost 3 bases and the V segment lost 6 bases, leaving 11 bases of the junction unmatched. The CDR3 DNA reads TGTGCCAGTAGGACGACAGGGCCGGGCCACTACGAGCAGTACTTC. This encodes CASRTTGPGHYEQYF. Supplemented by reference TRBV19 and TRBJ2-7, the full variable domain reads DGGITQSPKYLFRKEGQNVTLSCEQNLNHDAMYWYRQDPGQGLRLIYYSQIVNDFQKGDIAEGYSVSREKKESFPLTVTSAQKNPTAFYLCASRTTGPGHYEQYFGPGTRLTVT.

V is TRBV6-5 and J is TRBJ1-2; D call uncertain. Germline V gene data show CDR1 as MNHEY and CDR2 as SVGAGI. This CDR3 is built from 14 residues. V was cut by 6 bases and J by 5 bases, with 16 bases left in between. This chain's CDR3 is CASRPAGGVYGYTF. The DNA of the CDR3 is TGTGCCAGCAGGCCCGCCGGCGGCGTATATGGCTACACCTTC.